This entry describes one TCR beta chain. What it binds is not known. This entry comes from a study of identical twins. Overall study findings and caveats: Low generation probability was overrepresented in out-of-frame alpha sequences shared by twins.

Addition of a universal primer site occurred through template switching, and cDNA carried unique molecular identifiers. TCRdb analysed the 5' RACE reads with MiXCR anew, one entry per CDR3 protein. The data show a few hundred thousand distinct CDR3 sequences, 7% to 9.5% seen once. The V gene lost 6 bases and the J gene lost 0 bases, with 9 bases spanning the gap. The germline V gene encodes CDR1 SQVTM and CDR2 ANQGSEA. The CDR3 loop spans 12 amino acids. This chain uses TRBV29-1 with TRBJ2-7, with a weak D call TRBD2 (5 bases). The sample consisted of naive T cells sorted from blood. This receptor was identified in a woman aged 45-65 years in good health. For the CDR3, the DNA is TGCAGCGTCCGTGGGAGCTCCTACGAGCAGTACGTC. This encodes CSVRGSSYEQYV.